A selection of T cell receptor beta chains follows, all from one sample in a study of cytomegalovirus exposure and HLA in healthy donors. The assay was immunoSEQ multiplex PCR, and TCRdb's table has in-frame clones only and misses some. The sample has 100,000 to 120,000 clones; about 13% are singletons. The sample consisted of PBMCs. These receptors came from a man aged 35 to 55 in good health and CMV-seropositive. CDR3s leave out the opening cysteine and the closing phenylalanine or tryptophan.

J,V,CDR3
TRBJ2-7,TRBV9,ASSPLRTGGEYEQY
TRBJ2-3,TRBV15,ATSRGGSGRGADTQY
TRBJ2-5,TRBV30,AWSVYEVEETQY
TRBJ2-1,TRBV7-2,ASSSWGERPKGEQF
TRBJ1-5,TRBV30,AGGTDVEPQH
TRBJ2-3,TRBV18,ASSPVSRITDTQY
TRBJ2-4,TRBV4-2,ASSQDGQANIQY
TRBJ2-2,TRBV9,ASSPRGTENTGELF
TRBJ2-7,TRBV6-1,ATPGLAIDEQY
TRBJ1-3,TRBV9,ASSPGDGGNTIY
TRBJ2-5,TRBV7-7,ASSTGTGQETQY
TRBJ1-2,TRBV30,AWAPGTGGGYGYT
TRBJ2-7,TRBV4-2,ASSQDPGTAPYEQY
TRBJ2-1,TRBV28,ASSFPGSQGNEQF
TRBJ2-7,TRBV7-2,ASSSPDRGGSYEQY